These T cell receptor beta chains were read from a single sample in a study of early T cells in non-severe SARS-CoV-2 infection. A single record per CDR3 protein comes from TCRdb applying MiXCR to the 5' RACE reads. In the table there are 80,000 to 100,000 distinct CDR3 sequences, approximately 13% of which are singletons. Sequenced material: whole blood. The receptors stem from an adult who was a healthcare worker with PCR-confirmed SARS-CoV-2 infection or an uninfected control (not recorded which). The CDR3 runs from the conserved cysteine through the conserved F or W.

TRBV30 CAWSRGGSSYNEQFF
TRBV7-6 CASSSGTRASNEQFF
TRBV7-2 CASSFQGGATEAFF
TRBV7-6 CASSLTGWDTGELFF
TRBV11-2 CASSLVRGGSGDTQYF
TRBV4-2 CASSRGVEDTQYF
TRBV5-7 CASSPQRGTSGEQFF
TRBV7-9 CASSPQGAGWGYTF
TRBV20-1 CSAEDRRTYSYGYTF
TRBV28 CASIRDSSYNEQFF
TRBV9 CASSVSGNHNEQFF
TRBV6-1 CASSEGLAGGNSNQPQHF
TRBV19 CASSINRGTGNQPQHF
TRBV20-1 CSASLPATGAYTF
TRBV5-1 CASSVGTADYNSPLHF
TRBV24-1 CATQGTYTDTQYF
TRBV18 CASSRNIAGETDTQYF
TRBV6-6 CASSRLAGGSQETQYF
TRBV12-3/TRBV12-4 CASRTSRELLSGELFF
TRBV13 CASSLGRRTGGHTGELFF
TRBV11-2 CASSLIAGGAYEQYF
TRBV5-1 CASRPGGVQETQYF
TRBV7-2 CASSLEWASPHNEQFF
TRBV12-3/TRBV12-4 CASSYGQLNGYTF
TRBV20-1 CSASVGREQFF
TRBV6-1 CASSEEQEAGELFF
TRBV10-3 CAISEPGTSGVLRSYEQYF
TRBV5-1 CASGLAASTDTQYF
TRBV7-2 CASSTRGSGEDTQYF
TRBV7-9 CASSLGSSGRGGYNEQFF
TRBV5-6 CASSLINEQFF
TRBV19 CASSRPGTGIAYGYTF
TRBV5-4 CASSLGDRAGEQYF
TRBV25-1 CASGDPAKNIQYF
TRBV5-1 CASSLTLAILGDTQYF
TRBV6-1 CASSEALRGRVYSNQPQHF
TRBV20-1 CSARDPREPGTGELFF
TRBV12-3/TRBV12-4 CASSFLLAAYEQYF
TRBV3-1 CASSPQGPLRGELFF
TRBV5-1 CASSSGQGGQTYEQYF
TRBV5-1 CASNLDGGPGTQYF
TRBV3-1 CASSQDRTVREQYF
TRBV28 CASSTDRGSNEKLFF
TRBV15 CATSRGGSTDTQYF
TRBV6-2/TRBV6-3 CASSSPGLAGNEQFF
TRBV7-2 CASSLGHPRTGELFF
TRBV12-5 CASGPGSSYSYEQYF
TRBV18 CASSPSQEDTQYF
TRBV19 CASTSGTGYQPQHF
TRBV7-8 CASGQGGYTEAFF
TRBV29-1 CSVGGTSSYNEQFF
TRBV7-2 CASSSHNQGQGMGYGYTF
TRBV11-2 CASRLTDTQYF
TRBV20-1 CSATLTGSGTDTQYF
TRBV12-3/TRBV12-4 CASSFGYTYEQYF
TRBV5-1 CASSLDIYNEQFF
TRBV20-1 CSARYTRAVHSTDTQYF
TRBV5-1 CASSLRDPQETQYF